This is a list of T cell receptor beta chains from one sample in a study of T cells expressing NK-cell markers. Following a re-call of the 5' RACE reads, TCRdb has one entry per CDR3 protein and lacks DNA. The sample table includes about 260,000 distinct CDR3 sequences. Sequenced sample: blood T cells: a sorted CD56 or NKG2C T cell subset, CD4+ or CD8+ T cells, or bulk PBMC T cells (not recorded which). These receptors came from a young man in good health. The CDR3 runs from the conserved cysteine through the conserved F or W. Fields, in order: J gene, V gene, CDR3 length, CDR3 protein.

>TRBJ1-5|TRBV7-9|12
CASSLGDRPQHF
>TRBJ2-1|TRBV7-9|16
CASSPQGRIRFDEQFF
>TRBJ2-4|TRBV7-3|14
CASSWGLGEDIQYF
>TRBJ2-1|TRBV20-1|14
CSASTSYSYNEQFF
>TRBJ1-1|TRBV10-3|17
CAISEPRQGRTNTEAFF
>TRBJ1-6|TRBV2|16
CASSESRSHAGSPLHF
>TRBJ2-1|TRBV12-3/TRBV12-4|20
CASSSGTSGALISSYNEQFF
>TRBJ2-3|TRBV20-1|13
CSAREVAGDTQYF
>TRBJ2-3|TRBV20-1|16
CSATGLAGTSTDTQYF
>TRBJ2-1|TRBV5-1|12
CASSSSLADPFF
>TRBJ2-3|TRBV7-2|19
CASSLAPGSLSLITDTQYF
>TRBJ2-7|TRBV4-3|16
CASSQDGPLAGDEQYF
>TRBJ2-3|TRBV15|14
CATSRDRIADTQYF
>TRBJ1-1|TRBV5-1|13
CASSLRREDEAFF
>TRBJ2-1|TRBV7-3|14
CASSLMTSGGEQFF
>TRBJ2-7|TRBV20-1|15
CSALSSQGAVYEQYF
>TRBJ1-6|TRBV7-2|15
CASSLAVGENSPLHF
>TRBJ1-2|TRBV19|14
CASSSSGSTYGYTF
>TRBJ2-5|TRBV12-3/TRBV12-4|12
CASSTQRETQYF
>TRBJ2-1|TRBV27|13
CASSGTSGGEQFF
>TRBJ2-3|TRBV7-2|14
CASSAVWGTDTQYF
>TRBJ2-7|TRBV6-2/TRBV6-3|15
CASSRTGGDSYEQYF
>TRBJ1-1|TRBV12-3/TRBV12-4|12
CASSWTGGEAFF
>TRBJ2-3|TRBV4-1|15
CASRKTGALLDTQYF
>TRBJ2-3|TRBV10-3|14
CAISEETLTDTQYF
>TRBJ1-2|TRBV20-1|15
CSASVGQGINYGYTF
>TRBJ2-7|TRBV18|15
CASSPDGWAPYEQYF
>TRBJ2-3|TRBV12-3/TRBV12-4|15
CASNLGRERADTQYF
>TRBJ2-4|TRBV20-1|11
CSARVGNIQYF
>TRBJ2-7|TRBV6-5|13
CASSYSRQREQYF
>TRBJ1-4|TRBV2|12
CASSWDRQKLFF
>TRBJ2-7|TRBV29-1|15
CSVEMGQWPLHEQYF
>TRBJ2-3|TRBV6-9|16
CASSRAGGWGTDTQYF
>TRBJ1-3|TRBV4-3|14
CASSTQVQGNTIYF
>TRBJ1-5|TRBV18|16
CASSRGTGGRNQPQHF
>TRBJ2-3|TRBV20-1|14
CSASHATSTDTQYF
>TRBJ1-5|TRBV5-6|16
CASSPGQGNSNQPQHF
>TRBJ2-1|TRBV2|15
CASSVSAGAYNEQFF
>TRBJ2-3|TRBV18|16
CASSPTSGGYTDTQYF
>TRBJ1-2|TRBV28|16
CASSLSLSAGALGYTF
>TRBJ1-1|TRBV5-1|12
CASSGGTTEAFF
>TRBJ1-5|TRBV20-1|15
CSARPGGSGNQPQHF
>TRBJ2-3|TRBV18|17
CASSPRASGSSTDTQYF
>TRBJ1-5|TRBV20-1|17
CSARVPGQGAGNQPQHF
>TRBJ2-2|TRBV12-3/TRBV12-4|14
CASKARGDTGELFF
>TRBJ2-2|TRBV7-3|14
CASSPDQGIRELFF
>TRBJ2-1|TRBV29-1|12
CSVEVADNEQFF
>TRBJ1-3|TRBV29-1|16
CSVVSHRSGSGNTIYF
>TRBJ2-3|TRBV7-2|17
CASSHFVVREDTDTQYF
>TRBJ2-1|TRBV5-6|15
CASSLGLGLYNEQFF
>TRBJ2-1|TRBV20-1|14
CSARVDAGVAEQFF
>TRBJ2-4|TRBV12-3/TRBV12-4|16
CASSLAWSVAKNIQYF